This T cell receptor beta chain is drawn from a study of T cells in Graves' hyperthyroidism and ophthalmopathy. General observations from the study: In the analysis, a 13 V-J model separated ophthalmopathy from stable hyperthyroidism.

Germline trimming cut 3 bases from V and 6 bases from J; bases unmatched to any gene: 5. There are 13 residues in the CDR3. Germline V gene data show CDR1 as DFQATT and CDR2 as SNEGSKA (reference sequence). Regions amplified from RNA transcripts were the TCR beta CDR3 regions. Carried out on the TCR CDR3, a first-round RT-PCR used the HTBI primer set. Using its own MiXCR run on the multiplex PCR reads, TCRdb lists one record per CDR3 protein. Of 490,000 or so distinct CDR3 sequences listed, 20% were seen once; the top ten hold 40% to 50%. This clonotype was observed at least ten times. The target antigen is unknown. With duration under 3 months, ophthalmopathy was active: Clinical Activity Score at least 3, NOSPECS at least 4.

This sequence originates from a man aged 40-50 years with Graves' ophthalmopathy. The chain carries TRBV20-1 and TRBJ2-1; 7 nucleotides match TRBD2. Sequences were obtained from blood. CDR3 residues: CSARGGRGNEQFF. CDR3 coding DNA: TGCAGTGCTAGGGGGGGGAGAGGCAATGAGCAGTTCTTC.